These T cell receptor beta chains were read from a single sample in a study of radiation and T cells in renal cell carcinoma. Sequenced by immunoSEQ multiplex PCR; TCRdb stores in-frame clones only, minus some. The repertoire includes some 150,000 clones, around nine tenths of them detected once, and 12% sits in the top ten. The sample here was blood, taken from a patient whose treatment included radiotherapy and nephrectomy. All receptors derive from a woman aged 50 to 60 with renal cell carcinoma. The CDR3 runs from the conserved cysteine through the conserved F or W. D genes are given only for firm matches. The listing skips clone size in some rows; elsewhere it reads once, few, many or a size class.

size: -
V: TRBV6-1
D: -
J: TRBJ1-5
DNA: TGTGCCAGCAGTGAAAACCGCAATCAGCCCCAGCATTTT
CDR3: CASSENRNQPQHF

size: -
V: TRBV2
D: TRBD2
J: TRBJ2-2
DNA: TGTGCCAGCGGAAGGACTAGCGGGGGGGATATGGCCGGGGAGCTGTTTTTT
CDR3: CASGRTSGGDMAGELFF

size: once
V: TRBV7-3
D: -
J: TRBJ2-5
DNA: TGTGCCAGCAGCCCAGGGGTTTTATACCAAGAGACCCAGTACTTC
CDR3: CASSPGVLYQETQYF

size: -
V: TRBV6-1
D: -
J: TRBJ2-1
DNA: TGTGCCAGCAGTGAGGCACTAGGGGGGGGAGAGGGTGAGCAGTTCTTC
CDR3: CASSEALGGGEGEQFF

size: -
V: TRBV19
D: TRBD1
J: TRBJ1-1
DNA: TGTGCCAGTAGGAATGGGGGGACAGGGAGTTCTGAAGCTTTCTTT
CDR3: CASRNGGTGSSEAFF

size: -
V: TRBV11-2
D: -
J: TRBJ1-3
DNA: TGTGCCAGCAGCTTAGAAGGATCCGTCGGAAACACCATATATTTT
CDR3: CASSLEGSVGNTIYF

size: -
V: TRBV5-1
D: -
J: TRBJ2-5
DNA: TGCGCCAGCAGCTTGGGGGGGTTCCAAGAGACCCAGTACTTC
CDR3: CASSLGGFQETQYF

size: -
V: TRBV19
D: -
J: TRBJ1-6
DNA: TGTGCCAGTACCGTATCCAGGGCTAATTCACCCCTCCACTTT
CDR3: CASTVSRANSPLHF

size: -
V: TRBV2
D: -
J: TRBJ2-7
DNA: TGTGCCAGCAGAGACTTACTGAGTTACTCCTACGAGCAGTACTTC
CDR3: CASRDLLSYSYEQYF

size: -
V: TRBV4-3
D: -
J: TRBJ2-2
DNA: TGCGCCAGCAGCCAAGTTAGGGGATCGAACACCGGGGAGCTGTTTTTT
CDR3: CASSQVRGSNTGELFF

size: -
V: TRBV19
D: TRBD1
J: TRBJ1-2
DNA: TGTGCCAGTACCACTACAGGGGCTGAAGGTCTGTATGGCTACACCTTC
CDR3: CASTTTGAEGLYGYTF

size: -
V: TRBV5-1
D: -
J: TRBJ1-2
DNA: TGCGCCAGCAGCTTCGGGTCCAACTATGGCTACACCTTC
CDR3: CASSFGSNYGYTF

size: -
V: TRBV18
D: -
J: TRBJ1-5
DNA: TGTGCCAGCTCCCACGACAGCCCCGATTTCCCAGGGGCCCAGCATTTT
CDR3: CASSHDSPDFPGAQHF

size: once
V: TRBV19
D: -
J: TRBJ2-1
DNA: TGTGCCAGTAATCAAAGAGAGGGCTCCTACAATGAGCAGTTCTTC
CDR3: CASNQREGSYNEQFF

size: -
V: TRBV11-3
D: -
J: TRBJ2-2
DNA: TGTGCCAGCAGTCCCCAGGGGGGCACCGGGGAGCTGTTTTTT
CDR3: CASSPQGGTGELFF

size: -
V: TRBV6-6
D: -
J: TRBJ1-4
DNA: TGTGCCAGCAGCCGCAAGTCTGGTGGGGAAAAACTGTTTTTT
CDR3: CASSRKSGGEKLFF

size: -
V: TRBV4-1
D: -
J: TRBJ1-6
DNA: TGCGCCAGCAGCCAGGGTAGTGGCAGGGGTTCACCCCTCCACTTT
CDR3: CASSQGSGRGSPLHF

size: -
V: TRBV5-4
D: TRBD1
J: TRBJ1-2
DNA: TGTGCCAGCAGCGTGGGGGTGGGACAGGCCTATGGCTACACCTTC
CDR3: CASSVGVGQAYGYTF

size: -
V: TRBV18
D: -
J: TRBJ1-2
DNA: TGTGCCAGCTCACAGGGATCTAACTATGGCTACACCTTC
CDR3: CASSQGSNYGYTF

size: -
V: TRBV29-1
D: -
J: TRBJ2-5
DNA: TGCAGCGCTAATACAGGAGGGGAGACCCAGTACTTC
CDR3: CSANTGGETQYF

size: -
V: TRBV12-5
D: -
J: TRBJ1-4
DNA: TGTGCTAGTGGCCTCCCCGGTCGGCCTGCTAATGAAAAACTGTTTTTT
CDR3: CASGLPGRPANEKLFF

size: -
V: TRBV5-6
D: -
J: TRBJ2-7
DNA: TGTGCCAGCAGCGTCGGCAGGGGACGCGAGCAGTACTTC
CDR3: CASSVGRGREQYF

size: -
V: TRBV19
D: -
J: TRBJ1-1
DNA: TGTGCCAGTAGTAGAACTACGGGGGGCACTGAAGCTTTCTTT
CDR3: CASSRTTGGTEAFF

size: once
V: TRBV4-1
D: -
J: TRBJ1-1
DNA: TGCGCCAGCAGCCAAGGGGCCCAATCGGGACCCATGAACACTGAAGCTTTCTTT
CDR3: CASSQGAQSGPMNTEAFF

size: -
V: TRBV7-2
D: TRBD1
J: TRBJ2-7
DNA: TGTGCCAGCAGCCAGGGGGCGGGGTTGTTCTACGAGCAGTACTTC
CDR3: CASSQGAGLFYEQYF

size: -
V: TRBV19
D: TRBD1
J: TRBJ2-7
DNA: TGTGCCAGTAGTCTAGACAGGGGCTACGAGCAGTACTTC
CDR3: CASSLDRGYEQYF

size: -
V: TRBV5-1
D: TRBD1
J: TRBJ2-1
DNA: TGCGCCAGCAGCCCGACAGGGAGCTCCTACAATGAGCAGTTCTTC
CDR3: CASSPTGSSYNEQFF

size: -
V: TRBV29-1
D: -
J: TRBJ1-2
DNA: TGCAGCGTTGAAAAAGAGTTGTATGGCTACACCTTC
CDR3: CSVEKELYGYTF

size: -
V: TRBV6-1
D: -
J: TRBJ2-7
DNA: TGTGCCAGCAGAACTGCCTACGAGCAGTACTTC
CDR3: CASRTAYEQYF

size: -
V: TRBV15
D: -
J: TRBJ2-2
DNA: TGTGCCACCAGCAGACCTGGGTTGGGCACCGGGGAGCTGTTTTTT
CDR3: CATSRPGLGTGELFF

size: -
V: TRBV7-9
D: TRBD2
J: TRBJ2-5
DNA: TGTGCCAGCAGCAAGAGTAGCGGGGGGGCCGCGGAGACCCAGTACTTC
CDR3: CASSKSSGGAAETQYF

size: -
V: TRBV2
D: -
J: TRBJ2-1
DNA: TGTGCCAGCAGTGACCTTGGAGGGCACCCCTACAATGAGCAGTTCTTC
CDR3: CASSDLGGHPYNEQFF

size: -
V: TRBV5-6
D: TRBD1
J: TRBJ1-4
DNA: TGTGCCAGCAGCCGAAAAGGACAGGGAGGAAAACTGTTTTTT
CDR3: CASSRKGQGGKLFF

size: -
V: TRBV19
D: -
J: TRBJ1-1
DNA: TGTGCCAGTAGTGAGGGGCGAGGCACTGAAGCTTTCTTT
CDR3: CASSEGRGTEAFF

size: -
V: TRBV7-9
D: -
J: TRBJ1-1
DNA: TGTGCCAGCAGCTTAGAAAGGTTAACGAACACTGAAGCTTTCTTT
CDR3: CASSLERLTNTEAFF

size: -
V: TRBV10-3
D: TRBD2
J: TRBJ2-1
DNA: TGTGCCATCAGTGAGTCCGGACGCGGGGGGGACATAAATGAGCAGTTCTTC
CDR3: CAISESGRGGDINEQFF

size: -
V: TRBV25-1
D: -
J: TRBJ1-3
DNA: TGTGCCAGCAGTGAATCGGGGCGACAGGGAAACACCATATATTTT
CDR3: CASSESGRQGNTIYF

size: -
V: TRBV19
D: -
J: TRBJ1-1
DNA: TGTGCCAGTAGTGGTCCTGGGACTGAAGCTTTCTTT
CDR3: CASSGPGTEAFF

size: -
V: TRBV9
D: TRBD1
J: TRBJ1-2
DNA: TGTGCCAGCAACCTACCACTGACAGGGGGCCATTATGGCTACACCTTC
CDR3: CASNLPLTGGHYGYTF

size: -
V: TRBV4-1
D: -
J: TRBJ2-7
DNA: TGCGCCAGCAGCCAAGACGCCACTCCCTTTACGTACGAGCAGTACTTC
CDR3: CASSQDATPFTYEQYF

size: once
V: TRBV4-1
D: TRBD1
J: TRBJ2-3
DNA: TGCGCCAGCAGCCAAACCGCACAGGGGAAAATCTCAGATACGCAGTATTTT
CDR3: CASSQTAQGKISDTQYF

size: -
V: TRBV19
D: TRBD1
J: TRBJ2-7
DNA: TGTGCCACCTCGACAGGGGCCACCTACGAGCAGTACTTC
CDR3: CATSTGATYEQYF

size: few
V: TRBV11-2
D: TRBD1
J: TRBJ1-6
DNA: TGTGCCAGCAGCTCGGGACAGGGTGAATCACCCCTCCACTTT
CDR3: CASSSGQGESPLHF

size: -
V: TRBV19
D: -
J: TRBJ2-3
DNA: TGTGCCAGTAGTCCCCAGGGACCCAGAGGCACAGATACGCAGTATTTT
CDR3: CASSPQGPRGTDTQYF

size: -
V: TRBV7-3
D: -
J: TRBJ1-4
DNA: TGTGCCAGCAGCGCCCGAGGTGCAACTAATGAAAAACTGTTTTTT
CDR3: CASSARGATNEKLFF

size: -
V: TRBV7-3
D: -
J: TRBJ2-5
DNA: TGTGCCAGCAGCTTCTTCCCACAGGACCAAGAGACCCAGTACTTC
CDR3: CASSFFPQDQETQYF

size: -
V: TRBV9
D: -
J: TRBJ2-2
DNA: TGTGCCAGCAGCGCTTTTAGCGGGAACACCGGGGAGCTGTTTTTT
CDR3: CASSAFSGNTGELFF

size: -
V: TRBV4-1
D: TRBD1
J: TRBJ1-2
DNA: TGCGCCAGCAGCCAAGCGGGGACCGGGACAGGGGGCTTTGGCTACACCTTC
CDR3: CASSQAGTGTGGFGYTF

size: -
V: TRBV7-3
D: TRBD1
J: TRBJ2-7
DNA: TGTGCCAGCAGCCCGAAAGACAGGGGGCCTGGAGGGAACGAGCAGTACTTC
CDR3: CASSPKDRGPGGNEQYF

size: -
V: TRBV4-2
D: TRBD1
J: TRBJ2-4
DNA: TGTGCCAGCAGACCACTGACACAGGGGGCCAAAAACATTCAGTACTTC
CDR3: CASRPLTQGAKNIQYF

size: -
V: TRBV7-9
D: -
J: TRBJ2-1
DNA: TGTGCCAGCAGCTTGCGAGGGGTCGGTGAGCAGTTCTTC
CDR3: CASSLRGVGEQFF

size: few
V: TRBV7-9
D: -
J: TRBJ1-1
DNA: TGTGCCAGCAGCTTAGCGTTTAACACTGAAGCTTTCTTT
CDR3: CASSLAFNTEAFF

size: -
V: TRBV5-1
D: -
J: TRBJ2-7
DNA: TGCGCCAGCAGCACACAGGGTTACGAGCAGTACTTC
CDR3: CASSTQGYEQYF

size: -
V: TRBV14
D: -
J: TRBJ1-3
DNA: TGTGCCAGCAGCCAAGATCTGGCCAGCTCTGGAAACACCATATATTTT
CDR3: CASSQDLASSGNTIYF